These T cell receptor beta chains were read from a single sample in a study of vaccination effects on CD4 cells after COVID-19. Data came from immunoSEQ multiplex PCR; TCRdb stores just in-frame clones and leaves some out. The data show around 25,000 clones, with 83% seen just once and around 1.4% held by the top ten. Which antigens these TCRs recognize remains unknown. The sample consisted of CD4+ T cells from PBMCs cultured with HCoV-NL63 spike peptides, taken after COVID-19 vaccination. All receptors derive from a human donor who received a COVID-19 vaccine. Some clones in this sample may be carry-over from other donors' samples. Both conserved end residues are part of each CDR3. Each record gives: CDR3 DNA, CDR3 protein, clone size, J gene, D gene, V gene. D genes are given only for firm matches. Not all rows give a size; the values are once, few, many and, for expanded clones, a class.

cdr3_nt: TGTGCCTGGAGTAAGGGAAGCAGCAATCAGCCCCAGCATTTT
cdr3_aa: CAWSKGSSNQPQHF
clone_size: once
j_call: TRBJ1-5
d_call: -
v_call: TRBV30

cdr3_nt: TGTGCCAGCAGCTACCACAGGGAGGGCTACACCTTC
cdr3_aa: CASSYHREGYTF
clone_size: -
j_call: TRBJ1-2
d_call: -
v_call: TRBV2

cdr3_nt: TGTGCCAGCAGTTTCGGGACGGCGCGCAATCAGCCCCAGCATTTT
cdr3_aa: CASSFGTARNQPQHF
clone_size: -
j_call: TRBJ1-5
d_call: -
v_call: TRBV27

cdr3_nt: TGCGCCAGCAGCTTGGGACCCTTCGGTGCGGGGGGGCTAAATGAGCAGTTCTTC
cdr3_aa: CASSLGPFGAGGLNEQFF
clone_size: -
j_call: TRBJ2-1
d_call: TRBD2
v_call: TRBV5-1

cdr3_nt: TGTGCTAGTGGCCTAGCCCTCGGGGGCCATGAGCAGTTCTTC
cdr3_aa: CASGLALGGHEQFF
clone_size: -
j_call: TRBJ2-1
d_call: -
v_call: TRBV12-5

cdr3_nt: TGCGCCAGCAGCTGGGAGTTGAACACTGAAGCTTTCTTT
cdr3_aa: CASSWELNTEAFF
clone_size: -
j_call: TRBJ1-1
d_call: -
v_call: TRBV5-1

cdr3_nt: TGCGCCAGCAGCGTATACAGGATCTCCGGGGAGCTGTTTTTT
cdr3_aa: CASSVYRISGELFF
clone_size: few
j_call: TRBJ2-2
d_call: -
v_call: TRBV5-1

cdr3_nt: TGCGCCAGCAGCTTACAGGGGGCGCAGCAAGGTTCACCCCTCCACTTT
cdr3_aa: CASSLQGAQQGSPLHF
clone_size: few
j_call: TRBJ1-6
d_call: TRBD1
v_call: TRBV5-1

cdr3_nt: TGTGCCAGCAGCTTACAGGGTGGGGACACTGAAGCTTTCTTT
cdr3_aa: CASSLQGGDTEAFF
clone_size: -
j_call: TRBJ1-1
d_call: -
v_call: TRBV7-3

cdr3_nt: TGCGCCAGCAGCTTTTACGCGGGGTTAGCCGGGGAGCTGTTTTTT
cdr3_aa: CASSFYAGLAGELFF
clone_size: few
j_call: TRBJ2-2
d_call: -
v_call: TRBV5-1

cdr3_nt: TGCGCCAGCAGCTTGGCGGGAGCGAGCTCCTATAATTCACCCCTCCACTTT
cdr3_aa: CASSLAGASSYNSPLHF
clone_size: -
j_call: TRBJ1-6
d_call: -
v_call: TRBV5-1

cdr3_nt: TGTGCCAGCAGGGGGACAGGGGCCAATTCACCCCTCCACTTT
cdr3_aa: CASRGTGANSPLHF
clone_size: -
j_call: TRBJ1-6
d_call: TRBD1
v_call: TRBV2

cdr3_nt: TGTGCCAGCAGCCAAGGACAGGGCGAGACCCAGTACTTC
cdr3_aa: CASSQGQGETQYF
clone_size: -
j_call: TRBJ2-5
d_call: TRBD1
v_call: TRBV3-1/TRBV3-2

cdr3_nt: TGTGCCAGCAGCAATCCGGGACAGGGAAGCTTATTTTCACCCCTCCACTTT
cdr3_aa: CASSNPGQGSLFSPLHF
clone_size: -
j_call: TRBJ1-6
d_call: TRBD1
v_call: TRBV5-4

cdr3_nt: TGTGCCTGTAACTGGGACCAAAAAGGATTCGGCTACACCTTC
cdr3_aa: CACNWDQKGFGYTF
clone_size: -
j_call: TRBJ1-2
d_call: -
v_call: TRBV30

cdr3_nt: TGTGCCTGGAGTCCCACCCCGAATGAGCAGTTCTTC
cdr3_aa: CAWSPTPNEQFF
clone_size: -
j_call: TRBJ2-1
d_call: -
v_call: TRBV30

cdr3_nt: TGTGCCAGCAGTTTTCAGGGGATTGAAGCTTTCTTT
cdr3_aa: CASSFQGIEAFF
clone_size: -
j_call: TRBJ1-1
d_call: -
v_call: TRBV12-3/TRBV12-4

cdr3_nt: TGCGCCAGCAGCAGCCACACTGAAGCTTTCTTT
cdr3_aa: CASSSHTEAFF
clone_size: -
j_call: TRBJ1-1
d_call: -
v_call: TRBV5-1

cdr3_nt: TGTGCCAGTAGTAACCGGACAGGGGGGTTGCGGAATGAGCAGTTCTTC
cdr3_aa: CASSNRTGGLRNEQFF
clone_size: -
j_call: TRBJ2-1
d_call: TRBD1
v_call: TRBV19

cdr3_nt: TGTGCCAGCAGCAGGGGGGGGTCCTCAGATACGCAGTATTTT
cdr3_aa: CASSRGGSSDTQYF
clone_size: -
j_call: TRBJ2-3
d_call: -
v_call: TRBV5-8

cdr3_nt: TGTGCCAGCAGCCGCCGGGACAGGGAACCCAATGAGCAGTTCTTC
cdr3_aa: CASSRRDREPNEQFF
clone_size: few
j_call: TRBJ2-1
d_call: TRBD1
v_call: TRBV6-5

cdr3_nt: TGCACCAGACCCCCCGGGACTAGTGTAGACAATGAGCAGTTCTTC
cdr3_aa: CTRPPGTSVDNEQFF
clone_size: -
j_call: TRBJ2-1
d_call: -
v_call: TRBV1

cdr3_nt: TGTGCCAGCAGCTCCAGGGTAGAAGGGCAGCCCCAGCATTTT
cdr3_aa: CASSSRVEGQPQHF
clone_size: -
j_call: TRBJ1-5
d_call: -
v_call: TRBV7-2

cdr3_nt: TGTGCCAGCAGTCCTGGGACTGCTGGAAACACCATATATTTT
cdr3_aa: CASSPGTAGNTIYF
clone_size: -
j_call: TRBJ1-3
d_call: -
v_call: TRBV28

cdr3_nt: TGTGCCAGCAGCCTAGACAGGAGCACAGATACGCAGTATTTT
cdr3_aa: CASSLDRSTDTQYF
clone_size: -
j_call: TRBJ2-3
d_call: -
v_call: TRBV7-2

cdr3_nt: TGTGCCAGCTCACCACCGGTTAACTGGGCAGGGGCTGAAGCTTTCTTT
cdr3_aa: CASSPPVNWAGAEAFF
clone_size: -
j_call: TRBJ1-1
d_call: -
v_call: TRBV18

cdr3_nt: TGTGCCAGCAGCTTAAACGGGTCCCCCACAGATACGCAGTATTTT
cdr3_aa: CASSLNGSPTDTQYF
clone_size: -
j_call: TRBJ2-3
d_call: -
v_call: TRBV7-3

cdr3_nt: TGTGCCAGCAGCGGAAGCGGGGGCCTGGCGGGCGGGGAGCTGTTTTTT
cdr3_aa: CASSGSGGLAGGELFF
clone_size: -
j_call: TRBJ2-2
d_call: TRBD2
v_call: TRBV9

cdr3_nt: TGTGCCAGCAGCCAAGACAGGGTCGCAGATACGCAGTATTTT
cdr3_aa: CASSQDRVADTQYF
clone_size: -
j_call: TRBJ2-3
d_call: -
v_call: TRBV4-2

cdr3_nt: TGCGCCAGCAGCTTGCCTTACGGGGGTGCGGCCAATGAGCAGTTCTTC
cdr3_aa: CASSLPYGGAANEQFF
clone_size: -
j_call: TRBJ2-1
d_call: -
v_call: TRBV5-1

cdr3_nt: TGCGCCAGCAGCCAAGCGAATCTCGGGACAGCTGGAAACACCATATATTTT
cdr3_aa: CASSQANLGTAGNTIYF
clone_size: -
j_call: TRBJ1-3
d_call: TRBD1
v_call: TRBV4-1

cdr3_nt: TGCGCCAGCAGCTTCAGGCTCCCGGGGCCCAATGAGCAGTTCTTC
cdr3_aa: CASSFRLPGPNEQFF
clone_size: -
j_call: TRBJ2-1
d_call: -
v_call: TRBV5-1

cdr3_nt: TGCGCCAGCAGCCTGCACGTAGCGGGGAGCCAAGAGACCCAGTACTTC
cdr3_aa: CASSLHVAGSQETQYF
clone_size: -
j_call: TRBJ2-5
d_call: TRBD2
v_call: TRBV5-1

cdr3_nt: TGTGCCTGGAGGCGACAGGGGGAGAAGGTCTTC
cdr3_aa: CAWRRQGEKVF
clone_size: -
j_call: TRBJ2-1
d_call: TRBD1
v_call: TRBV30

cdr3_nt: TGTGCCAGCGGGGGGATTAATGGAAACACCATATATTTT
cdr3_aa: CASGGINGNTIYF
clone_size: -
j_call: TRBJ1-3
d_call: -
v_call: TRBV28

cdr3_nt: TGCGCCAGCAGCTTCCTAGCGGGGGGGCTTAAAGATACGCAGTATTTT
cdr3_aa: CASSFLAGGLKDTQYF
clone_size: -
j_call: TRBJ2-3
d_call: TRBD2
v_call: TRBV5-1

cdr3_nt: TGTGCCAGCAGCGTAGTTGGGGGGGACACAGATACGCAGTATTTT
cdr3_aa: CASSVVGGDTDTQYF
clone_size: -
j_call: TRBJ2-3
d_call: TRBD2
v_call: TRBV9

cdr3_nt: TGTGCCAGCAGCTTAGGTTTGGCGGGGGCGTTCAGGGAGACCCAGTACTTC
cdr3_aa: CASSLGLAGAFRETQYF
clone_size: -
j_call: TRBJ2-5
d_call: -
v_call: TRBV7-9

cdr3_nt: TGTGCCAGCAGTTACTCGGGGCAGGGGGCATCGGATACGCAGTATTTT
cdr3_aa: CASSYSGQGASDTQYF
clone_size: -
j_call: TRBJ2-3
d_call: TRBD1
v_call: TRBV6-2/TRBV6-3